Below are 8 T cell receptor beta chains sequenced from a single sample in a study of cytomegalovirus exposure and HLA in healthy donors. Data came from immunoSEQ multiplex PCR; TCRdb stores just in-frame clones and leaves some out. The data show more than 130,000 clones, with almost 90% seen just once and 7.9% held by the top ten. The sample comprised PBMCs. All receptors derive from a woman between 18 and 29 years old in good health and CMV-seropositive.

J is TRBJ1-3 and V is TRBV6-4; D is unclear. The germline V gene has CDR1 MRHNA and CDR2 SNTAGT. CDR3 length equals 18 residues. The V end was cut by 6 bases, the J end by 4 bases, with 25 bases between. The CDR3 region has the DNA TGTGCCAGCAGGTCGATGCGGGCAGACAATATGAGGGGAAACACCATATATTTT. It is translated as CASRSMRADNMRGNTIYF.

V gene TRBV28 combines with J gene TRBJ1-4; the D gene is possibly TRBD1 (6 bases). Germline-derived CDR1 and CDR2 are MDHEN and SYDVKM. V dropped 5 bases and J dropped 5 bases, with 12 bases sitting between them. The CDR3 has 14 residues. The CDR3 DNA is TGTGCCAGCAGTGTCGGGGGGCCAAATGAAAAACTGTTTTTT. It translates to CASSVGGPNEKLFF.

The V call is TRBV28, the J call TRBJ1-5, with D uncertain. Germline values: CDR1 MDHEN, CDR2 SYDVKM. The CDR3 is made up of 14 amino acids. V was cut by 6 bases and J by 5 bases, with 14 bases left in between. CDR3: CASRTGGGYQPQHF. Written as DNA, the CDR3 is TGTGCCAGCAGAACGGGAGGTGGATATCAGCCCCAGCATTTT.

This chain connects TRBV5-4 to TRBJ1-2, with a possible D match to TRBD1 (6 bases). This CDR3 spans 16 amino acids. Germline CDR1 reads SGHNT; CDR2 reads YYREEE (reference sequence). V shed 1 base and J shed 5 bases, with 18 bases lying between them. The CDR3 protein is CASSLSLGQSLYGYTF. CDR3 coding DNA: TGTGCCAGCAGCTTGTCGTTAGGACAGAGTTTATATGGCTACACCTTC.

This clone came up a few times. V usage is TRBV29-1 and J usage is TRBJ2-2; 8 bases agree with TRBD2. The CDR3 extends over 14 amino acids. Germline CDR1 is SQVTM and CDR2 is ANQGSEA. The junction had 7 bases not matched to a gene; V was cut back by 6 bases and J by 4 bases. CDR3 protein: CSVRAGVGTGELFF. The CDR3 DNA reads TGCAGCGTCCGAGCGGGGGTCGGCACCGGGGAGCTGTTTTTT.

This chain joins TRBV27 and TRBJ1-2, with TRBD1 matching 9 bases. V lost 3 bases and J lost 5; bases outside the gene matches: 4. Germline V lookup: CDR1 MNHEY, CDR2 SMNVEV (reference sequence). The CDR3 contains 14 residues. The CDR3 loop reads CASSFRDREYGYTF. In nucleotides, the CDR3 is TGTGCCAGCAGTTTTAGGGACAGGGAGTATGGCTACACCTTC.

The J gene is TRBJ2-2, the V gene TRBV10-1; D perhaps matches TRBD2 (6 bases). CDR3 length: 16 residues. Germline CDR1 is WNHNN and CDR2 is SYGVQD (reference sequence). Trimming took 6 bases from V and 4 from J, leaving 18 bases between them. CDR3 sequence reads: CASRTGGFGGTGELFF. The CDR3 DNA sequence: TGCGCCAGCAGAACCGGGGGATTTGGTGGCACCGGGGAGCTGTTTTTT.

V gene TRBV6-4 combines with J gene TRBJ2-1, with TRBD2 matching 11 bases. With 0 bases clipped from V and 12 bases from J, the junction kept 10 bases outside the gene matches. This CDR3 has 16 residues. Germline lookup yields CDR1 MRHNA and CDR2 SNTAGT. Here the CDR3 reads CASSDSGLAGGGWQFF. The CDR3 DNA reads as TGTGCCAGCAGTGACTCTGGGCTAGCGGGGGGCGGGTGGCAGTTCTTC.